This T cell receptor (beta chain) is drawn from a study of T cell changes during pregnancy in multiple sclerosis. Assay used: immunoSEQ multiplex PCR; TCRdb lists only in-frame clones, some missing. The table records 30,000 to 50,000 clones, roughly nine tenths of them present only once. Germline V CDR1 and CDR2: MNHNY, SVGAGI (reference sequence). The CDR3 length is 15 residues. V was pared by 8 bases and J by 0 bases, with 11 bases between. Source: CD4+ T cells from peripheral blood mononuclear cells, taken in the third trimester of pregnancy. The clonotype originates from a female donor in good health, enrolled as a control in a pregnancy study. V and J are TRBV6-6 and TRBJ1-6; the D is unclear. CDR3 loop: CASREASSYNSPLHF. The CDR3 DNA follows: TGTGCCAGCCGGGAGGCCAGCTCCTATAATTCACCCCTCCACTTT.